The clone carrying this TCR beta chain is judged medium-sized. Method: immunoSEQ multiplex PCR; TCRdb's copy keeps in-frame clones and lacks some. The sample shows more than 45,000 clones, around nine tenths of them seen only once. The CDR3 covers 12 residues. CDR1 is WNHNN and CDR2 is SYGVQD in the germline V gene (reference sequence). Trimming removed 3 bases from V and 3 bases from J, with 5 bases in between. The entry originates in a study of OX40 agonist ivuxolimab in advanced cancers. The TCR was taken from an adult with an advanced solid tumor such as melanoma, head and neck, liver or kidney cancer. The gene calls are TRBV10-1 and TRBJ1-1; D remains ambiguous. The material was CD4+ or CD8+ T cells sorted from blood, obtained in a trial of the OX40 agonist ivuxolimab. CDR3 sequence reads: CASSDGDTEAFF. CDR3 in DNA: TGCGCCAGCAGTGACGGGGACACTGAAGCTTTCTTT.